The 27 T cell receptor beta chains below all came from one sample that was sequenced in a study of T-cell reconstitution after alpha-beta-depleted transplantation in children. Construction of the TCRbeta library involved unique molecular identifiers. TCRdb redid the calling of the PCR reads with MiXCR, one entry per CDR3 protein. The sample records about 310,000 distinct CDR3 sequences, 23% being singletons. Sequenced material: PBMCs, mostly from graft donor cells, taken 180 days after TCRalphabeta/CD19-depleted stem cell transplant. The source of these receptors is a male patient younger than 18 who had a stem cell transplant for acute lymphoblastic leukemia, so the T cells may come from the graft donor.

The J gene is TRBJ2-3, the V gene TRBV29-1; no clear D. Deletions cut 5 bases from V and 0 bases from J, with 6 bases between. The germline gives CDR1 SQVTM, CDR2 ANQGSEA. This CDR3 has 12 residues. DNA for the CDR3: TGCAGCGTTAGGCGGAGCACAGATACGCAGTATTTT. Translating gives CSVRRSTDTQYF.

The chain recombines TRBV25-1 with TRBJ2-5; 9 bases align to TRBD1. The CDR3 contains 15 residues. Germline V lookup: CDR1 MGHDK, CDR2 SYGVNS. V lost 2 bases to trimming and J lost 4 bases; unmatched junction nucleotides: 5. CDR3 residues: CASSEMGTGLETQYF. Here the CDR3 DNA reads TGTGCCAGCAGTGAAATGGGGACAGGGCTAGAGACCCAGTACTTC.

Note on this clonotype: One end of the junction fails to match germline, which may point to a read error. This chain uses TRBV15 with TRBJ2-5, with 7 positions matching TRBD1. Germline CDR1 is LNHNV and CDR2 is YYDKDF (reference sequence). The CDR3 spans 15 residues. CDR3 sequence (DNA): TGTGCCACCAGCAGAGCGACAGGGTTCCAAGAGACCCAGGACTTC. It translates to CATSRATGFQETQDF.

A few counts support this clonotype. The rearrangement uses TRBV25-1 and TRBJ1-1; TRBD1 matches at 10 bases. Germline values: CDR1 MGHDK, CDR2 SYGVNS. V trimming: 2 bases; J trimming: 3 bases; junction bases outside the gene matches: 6. This CDR3 comprises 16 residues. CDR3 DNA: TGTGCCAGCAGTGAACCAGCCGGACAGGGGGACACTGAAGCTTTCTTT. This encodes CASSEPAGQGDTEAFF.

V is TRBV6-5 and J is TRBJ2-7, with 7 bases lining up with TRBD2. The CDR3 is 15 amino acids. Germline trimming cut 2 bases from V and 0 bases from J; bases unmatched to any gene: 4. Germline CDR1 is MNHEY and CDR2 is SVGAGI. In nucleotides, the CDR3 is TGTGCCAGCAGTTACCCCCTAGCGGCCTCCTACGAGCAGTACTTC. Encoded protein: CASSYPLAASYEQYF.

The chain joins TRBV7-2 to TRBJ1-5; D unresolved. Germline V gene data show CDR1 as SGHTA and CDR2 as FQGNSA. This CDR3 is built from 16 residues. V lost 2 bases and J 4 bases, leaving 15 bases between the germline ends. The CDR3 DNA reads as TGTGCCAGCAGCTTAAGCGTCGGGCGCGGGAATCAGCCCCAGCATTTT. Its protein is CASSLSVGRGNQPQHF. Full variable domain (outside the CDR3, taken from reference TRBV7-2 and TRBJ1-5): GAGVSQSPSNKVTEKGKDVELRCDPISGHTALYWYRQSLGQGLEFLIYFQGNSAPDKSGLPSDRFSAERTGGSVSTLTIQRTQQEDSAVYLCASSLSVGRGNQPQHFGDGTRLSIL.

The V call is TRBV12-3 or TRBV12-4, the J call TRBJ2-1, with D perhaps matching TRBD2 (5 bases). This CDR3 contains 19 residues. Trimming shortened V by 0 bases and J by 4 bases, and 22 bases separated the two germline ends. The CDR3 nucleotides are TGTGCCAGCAGTTTAGCATCCAGCGGTTGGTTACCTGATTACAATGAGCAGTTCTTC. Its protein is CASSLASSGWLPDYNEQFF.

The rearrangement uses TRBV12-3 or TRBV12-4 and TRBJ1-1, with D unresolved. Between the trimmed V and J ends, which lost 5 bases and 6 bases, there was a span of 7 bases. The CDR3 covers 11 residues. CDR3 amino acids: CASSSGSEAFF. As DNA, the CDR3 is TGTGCCAGCAGTAGCGGGTCTGAAGCTTTCTTT.

This chain connects TRBV12-3 or TRBV12-4 to TRBJ1-1, with D perhaps matching TRBD1 (5 bases). V lost 6 bases and J lost 1, with 15 bases in between. The CDR3 has 15 amino acids. CDR3 loop: CASRDSIEANTEAFF. CDR3 in DNA: TGTGCCAGCAGAGACAGTATCGAAGCGAACACTGAAGCTTTCTTT.

In this sample, this clonotype turned up a few times. This rearrangement joins TRBV5-1 to TRBJ2-2; 14 bases align to TRBD2. Germline loops: CDR1 SGHRS, CDR2 YFSETQ. The ends lost 7 bases at V and 1 base at J; junction bases unmatched: 6. The CDR3 totals 17 residues. Written as DNA, the CDR3 is TGCGCCAGCGCGCGGACTAGCGGGAGGCGGAACACCGGGGAGCTGTTTTTT. It encodes CASARTSGRRNTGELFF.

This clonotype was detected only a few times. The gene calls are TRBV4-1 and TRBJ2-1; no firm D call. Germline CDR1 and CDR2: MGHRA and YSYEKL. The V end lost 2 bases, the J end lost 0 bases, and 14 bases lay between the germline ends. There are 17 residues in the CDR3. CDR3 protein: CASSQLDGPLSYNEQFF. CDR3 DNA sequence: TGCGCCAGCAGCCAATTGGACGGACCACTCTCCTACAATGAGCAGTTCTTC.

DNA of the CDR3: TGTGCCAGTAACGGGAGATTGAACACCGGGGAGCTGTTTTTT. Translated, it gives CASNGRLNTGELFF. The genes are TRBV19 and TRBJ2-2, with D perhaps matching TRBD2 (6 bases). The CDR3 runs to 14 residues. The germline V gene has CDR1 LNHDA and CDR2 SQIVND (reference sequence). Trimming removed 7 bases at V and 1 base at J, with 10 bases between.

The rearrangement joins TRBV7-9 to TRBJ2-7, with D possibly TRBD2 on 5 matching bases. The V gene's germline CDR1 is SEHNR and CDR2 FQNEAQ (reference sequence). CDR3 length: 15 residues. Trimming left V 4 bases short and J 4 bases short, with 17 bases between. The CDR3 bases are TGTGCCAGCAGCTCTCCCCCTTATCGCGGGTACGAGCAGTACTTC. Protein product: CASSSPPYRGYEQYF.

This chain uses TRBV5-1 with TRBJ1-1; D unclear. V was trimmed by 0 bases and J by 2 bases, leaving 14 bases between them. CDR1 and CDR2 from the germline V gene are SGHRS and YFSETQ. The CDR3 sequence is 16 residues long. CDR3 residues: CASSLVTGKKNTEAFF. DNA for the CDR3: TGCGCCAGCAGCTTGGTAACGGGGAAGAAAAACACTGAAGCTTTCTTT. Drawing the rest from reference TRBV5-1 and TRBJ1-1, the complete variable domain is KAGVTQTPRYLIKTRGQQVTLSCSPISGHRSVSWYQQTPGQGLQFLFEYFSETQRNKGNFPGRFSGRQFSNSRSEMNVSTLELGDSALYLCASSLVTGKKNTEAFFGQGTRLTVV.

This clonotype was observed a handful of times. The chain uses TRBV18 and TRBJ2-7; tentatively, D is TRBD1 (5 bases). Germline assignment: CDR1 KGHSH and CDR2 LQKENI. Trimming stripped 3 bases from V and 2 bases from J, with 11 bases between. The CDR3 sequence is 14 residues long. CDR3 in DNA: TGTGCCAGCTCACCCCAGGGCGATACCTACGAGCAGTACTTC. It codes for CASSPQGDTYEQYF.

In its sample, this clonotype was seen a few times. The chain recombines TRBV5-5 with TRBJ2-4, with D possibly called TRBD1 or TRBD2 (7 bases each). Looked up from germline, CDR1 is SGHKS and CDR2 is YYEKEE (reference sequence). V lost 3 bases, J lost 3 bases, and 22 bases lay in between. The CDR3 sequence is 18 residues long. The CDR3 loop is CASSWGRQGGMGKNIQYF. In nucleotides, the CDR3 is TGTGCCAGCAGCTGGGGGCGACAGGGAGGGATGGGCAAAAACATTCAGTACTTC.

This clonotype was detected a few times. The J gene is TRBJ1-4, the V gene TRBV9; no definite D call. The CDR3 runs to 15 residues. Trimming shortened V by 2 bases and J by 6 bases, and 14 bases separated the two germline ends. Germline lookup yields CDR1 SGDLS and CDR2 YYNGEE. The CDR3: CASSVPDAGHEKLFF. DNA of the CDR3: TGTGCCAGCAGCGTTCCAGACGCCGGGCATGAAAAACTGTTTTTT.

The rearrangement uses TRBV7-9 and TRBJ1-6; TRBD1 is a possible D gene (6 bases). The CDR3 is 17 amino acids. Germline assignment: CDR1 SEHNR and CDR2 FQNEAQ (reference sequence). Trimming removed 5 bases from V and 6 bases from J, with 20 bases in between. The CDR3 nucleotides read TGTGCCAGCAGCCATAGACCTGCAGGACAGCTTAATTCACCCCTCCACTTT. It encodes CASSHRPAGQLNSPLHF.

In its sample, this clonotype was seen a few times. V is TRBV5-1 and J is TRBJ2-7; D is perhaps TRBD2 (5 bases). This CDR3 comprises 14 residues. Germline CDR1 SGHRS, CDR2 YFSETQ. With 3 bases removed from V and 2 bases from J, the gap between germline ends came to 12 bases. CDR3 bases: TGCGCCAGCAGCTACCGGGATAAGGCCTACGAGCAGTACTTC. Translated, it gives CASSYRDKAYEQYF.

This clonotype was recorded a few times. The V gene is TRBV5-1, the J gene TRBJ2-3, with TRBD2 identical over 9 bases. Losses at the gene ends were 5 bases for V and 7 bases for J; bases not matched to a gene: 23. Germline values: CDR1 SGHRS, CDR2 YFSETQ. The length of the CDR3 is 19 residues. The CDR3 DNA follows: TGCGCCAGCAGTTACATAGCGGGAGTCCCTAATTCAAGACCTTATACGCAGTATTTT. Its protein is CASSYIAGVPNSRPYTQYF.

The chain couples TRBV6-5 to TRBJ1-2; tentative D call: TRBD1 (6 bases). CDR1 is MNHEY, CDR2 SVGAGI, per germline. With 2 bases removed from V and 7 bases from J, the gap between germline ends came to 11 bases. The CDR3 sequence is 13 residues long. The CDR3 sequence: CASSYENRVGYTF. The CDR3 DNA sequence: TGTGCCAGCAGTTACGAAAACAGGGTTGGCTACACCTTC.

This clonotype was counted only a few times. The rearrangement joins TRBV12-3 or TRBV12-4 to TRBJ2-5, with TRBD2 identical over 9 bases. V was clipped by 3 bases and J by 3 bases; unmatched bases: 11. The CDR3 contains 17 residues. CDR3 DNA: TGTGCCAGCAGTTTCCCAACCTTGGCTAGCGGGAAAGAGACCCAGTACTTC. Translation gives CASSFPTLASGKETQYF.

The chain combines TRBV20-1 with TRBJ2-7, with 14 positions matching TRBD2. Germline CDR1 and CDR2: DFQATT and SNEGSKA (reference sequence). The V and J ends lost 5 bases and 5 bases, in that order; junction bases with no gene match: 8. This CDR3 is built from 15 residues. The CDR3 DNA reads as TGCAGTGCTCTTAGGACTAGCGGGAGGACCCACGAGCAGTACTTC. Amino acids: CSALRTSGRTHEQYF.

This clonotype was seen many times. J is TRBJ2-7 and V is TRBV5-1; D unclear. The V end lost 1 base, the J end lost 4 bases, and 15 bases lay between the germline ends. Germline assignment: CDR1 SGHRS and CDR2 YFSETQ. This CDR3 is built from 15 residues. For the CDR3, the DNA is TGCGCCAGCAGCTTGAACGGTGCCGACGTATACGAGCAGTACTTC. Its protein product is CASSLNGADVYEQYF.

The CDR3 DNA reads as TGTGCCAGCAGTTTATTCCCCTCCGGGGCCGAGCAGTACTTC. Protein product: CASSLFPSGAEQYF. The chain employs TRBV27 and TRBJ2-7; D might be TRBD1 or TRBD2, each matching 5 bases. V lost 1 base, J lost 6 bases, and 13 bases lay in between. The CDR3 covers 14 residues. Per germline, CDR1 MNHEY and CDR2 SMNVEV (reference sequence).

The chain is built from TRBV11-1 and TRBJ2-3, with D possibly TRBD1 on 6 matching bases. Trimming stripped 5 bases from V and 2 bases from J, with 17 bases between. This CDR3 is built from 16 residues. Looked up from germline, CDR1 is SGHAT and CDR2 is FQDESV (reference sequence). CDR3 nucleotides: TGTGCCAGCAGCAAGGAACAGGGTCCCGTCACAGATACGCAGTATTTT. This encodes CASSKEQGPVTDTQYF.

The rearrangement links TRBV7-9 to TRBJ1-1, with D unclear. This CDR3 has 12 amino acids. CDR1 and CDR2 (germline): SEHNR, FQNEAQ (reference sequence). V lost 4 bases and J 11 bases, leaving 14 bases between the germline ends. DNA of the CDR3: TGTGCCAGCAGCTCCGAGATCCCTAGGGCTTTCTTT. It is translated as CASSSEIPRAFF. Full variable domain (outside the CDR3, taken from reference TRBV7-9 and TRBJ1-1): DTGVSQNPRHKITKRGQNVTFRCDPISEHNRLYWYRQTLGQGPEFLTYFQNEAQLEKSRLLSDRFSAERPKGSFSTLEIQRTEQGDSAMYLCASSSEIPRAFFGQGTRLTVV.